The source of this T cell receptor beta chain is a study of blood T cell repertoires in COVID-19. The protocol was immunoSEQ multiplex PCR, while the TCRdb copy is restricted to in-frame clones and leaves out a portion. Of roughly 180,000 clones listed, 75% to 80% are singletons. CDR3 length: 16 amino acids. The trim removed 5 bases at V and 1 base at J, leaving 10 bases unmatched. Germline-derived CDR1 and CDR2 are LNHDA and SQIVND (reference sequence). This clone was picked up a small number of times. Sequenced sample: peripheral blood. The rearrangement links TRBV19 to TRBJ1-1; 7 nucleotides match TRBD1. This receptor was taken from a woman aged 45-65 years with active or convalescent COVID-19. The CDR3 here is CASSAKPGQTNTEAFF. Here the CDR3 DNA reads TGTGCCAGTAGTGCTAAGCCGGGACAGACGAACACTGAAGCTTTCTTT.